The clone carrying this TCR beta chain was found once. Antigen: not known. These data originate in a study of shared clonotypes between healthy human individuals. With V trimmed by 5 bases and J by 6 bases, 15 bases remained unmatched. CDR1 ENHRY and CDR2 SYGVKD come from the germline V gene. The length of the CDR3 is 18 residues. Terminally differentiated effector memory CD45RA+ cells were left out of the naive CD8 fraction, which was CD45RO-negative and positively selected for CCR7. Findings and limits, study-wide: Sampling was confined to blood; repertoires within tissues likely differ. Naive subsets typically showed greater estimated richness than memory subsets.

Several immunoSEQ plates received, in even portions, the genomic DNA of each subset. Profiled with immunoSEQ multiplex PCR; TCRdb holds only in-frame clones, not every one. The sample holds a few million clones, 90% to 95% seen once. The sample consisted of naive CD8+ T cells from PBMCs. The origin of this receptor is a man aged 18 to 30 in good health. Some clones in this sample may be carry-over from other donors' samples. The rearrangement joins TRBV10-3 to TRBJ1-4; TRBD1 matches 10 bases. The CDR3 nucleotides are TGTGCCATCAGTCCGACAGGGGGCTCTTTGTATCGTGATGAAAAACTGTTTTTT. It yields the protein CAISPTGGSLYRDEKLFF.